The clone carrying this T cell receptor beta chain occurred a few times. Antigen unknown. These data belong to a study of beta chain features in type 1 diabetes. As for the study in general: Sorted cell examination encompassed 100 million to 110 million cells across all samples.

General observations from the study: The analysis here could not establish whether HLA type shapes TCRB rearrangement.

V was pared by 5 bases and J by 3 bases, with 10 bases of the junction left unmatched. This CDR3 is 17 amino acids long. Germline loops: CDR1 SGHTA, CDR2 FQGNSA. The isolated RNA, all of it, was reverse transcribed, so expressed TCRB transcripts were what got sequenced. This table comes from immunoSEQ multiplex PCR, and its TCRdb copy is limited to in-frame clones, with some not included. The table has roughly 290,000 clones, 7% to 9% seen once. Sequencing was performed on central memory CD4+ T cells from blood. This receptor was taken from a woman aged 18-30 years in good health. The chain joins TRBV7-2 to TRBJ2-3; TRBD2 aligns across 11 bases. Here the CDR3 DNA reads TGTGCCAGCAGCCCTAGCGGGGGGCGGGCACATACAGATACGCAGTATTTT. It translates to CASSPSGGRAHTDTQYF.